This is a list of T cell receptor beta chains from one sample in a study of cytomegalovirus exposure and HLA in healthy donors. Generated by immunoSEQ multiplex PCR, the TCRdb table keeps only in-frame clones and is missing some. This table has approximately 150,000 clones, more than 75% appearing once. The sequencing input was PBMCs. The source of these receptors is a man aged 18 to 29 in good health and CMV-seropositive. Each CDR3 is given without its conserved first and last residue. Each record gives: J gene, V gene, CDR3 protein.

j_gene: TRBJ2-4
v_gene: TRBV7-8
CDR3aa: ASSSLQRASGGAAKNIQY

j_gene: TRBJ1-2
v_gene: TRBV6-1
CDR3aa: ASSESGGNYGYT

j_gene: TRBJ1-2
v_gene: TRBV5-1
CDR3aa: ASSLGRGVREGYT

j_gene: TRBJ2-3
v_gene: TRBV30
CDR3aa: AWVPSTDTQY

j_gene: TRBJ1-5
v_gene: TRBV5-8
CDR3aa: ASRGTGGQPQH

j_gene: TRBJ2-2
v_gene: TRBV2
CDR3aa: ASSEGGGSTGELF

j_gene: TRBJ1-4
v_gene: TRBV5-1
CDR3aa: ASSGGQGAGEKLF

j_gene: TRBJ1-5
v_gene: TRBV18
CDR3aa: ASSPREEGNQPQH

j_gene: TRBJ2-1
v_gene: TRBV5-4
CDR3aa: ASSLPGLTQHNEQF

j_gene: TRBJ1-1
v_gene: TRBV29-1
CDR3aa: SVSDRIMNTEAF

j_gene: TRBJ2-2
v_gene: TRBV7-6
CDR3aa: ASSMGQATGELF

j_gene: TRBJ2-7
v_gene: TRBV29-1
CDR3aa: SVANYPLDRRGPYEQY

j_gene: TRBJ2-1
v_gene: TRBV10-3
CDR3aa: AISESTIAGVDEQF

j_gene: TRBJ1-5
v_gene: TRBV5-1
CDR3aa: ASSEGDRHQPQH

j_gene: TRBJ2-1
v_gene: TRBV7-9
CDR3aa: ASSLGQNEQF

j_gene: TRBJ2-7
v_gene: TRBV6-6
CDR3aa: ASTGGLNEQY

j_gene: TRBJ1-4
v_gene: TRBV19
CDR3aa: ASSNRQDNEKLF

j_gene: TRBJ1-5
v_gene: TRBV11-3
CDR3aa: ASPLALAAANQPQH

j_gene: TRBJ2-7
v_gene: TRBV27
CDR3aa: ASRVSREAVYEQY

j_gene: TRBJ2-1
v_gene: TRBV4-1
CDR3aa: ASSHQYIRNEQF

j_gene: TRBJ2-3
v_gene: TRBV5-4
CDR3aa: ASSTSGVTDTQY

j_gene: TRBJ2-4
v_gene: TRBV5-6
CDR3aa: ASSPNLLLAPTPQY

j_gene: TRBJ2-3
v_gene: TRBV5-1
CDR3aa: ASSFWDRGRGTQY

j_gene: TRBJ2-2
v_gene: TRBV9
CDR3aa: ASSVGLAGRRHTGELF

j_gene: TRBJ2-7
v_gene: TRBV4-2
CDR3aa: ASSQVPSVSSYEQY

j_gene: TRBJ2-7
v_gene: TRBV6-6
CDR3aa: AIKYRGFFEQY

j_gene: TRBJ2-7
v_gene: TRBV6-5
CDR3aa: ASSSRLAGDPLEQY

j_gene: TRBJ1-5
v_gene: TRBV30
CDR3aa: AWSVSGSNQPQH

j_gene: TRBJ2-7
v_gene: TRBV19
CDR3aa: ASSMTGRYEQY

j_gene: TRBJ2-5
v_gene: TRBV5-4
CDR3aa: ASSLGGGEETQY

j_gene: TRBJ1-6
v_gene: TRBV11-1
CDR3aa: ASSARDRVGSPLH

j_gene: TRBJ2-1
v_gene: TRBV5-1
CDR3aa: ASSLETRGAYNEQF

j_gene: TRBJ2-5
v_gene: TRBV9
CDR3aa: ASTRTVVAKETQY

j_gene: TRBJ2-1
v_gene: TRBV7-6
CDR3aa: ASSLGTHSYNEQF

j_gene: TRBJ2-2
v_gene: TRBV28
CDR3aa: ASSNPDRGVQLTTGELF

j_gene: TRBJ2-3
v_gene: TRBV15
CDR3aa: ATSRGRSTDTQY

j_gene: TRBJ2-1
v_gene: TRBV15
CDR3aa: ATSKTSGSSNEQF

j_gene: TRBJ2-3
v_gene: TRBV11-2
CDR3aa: ASSPSLLAGGRTDTQY

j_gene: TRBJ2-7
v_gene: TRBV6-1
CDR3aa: ASSEAGTTYEQY